Below, 8 T cell receptor beta chains from the same sample are listed, as sequenced in a study of regulatory T cells in long-lasting Graves disease (dated by TCRdb to 2020 to 2023). The method was multiplex PCR. The instrument was an Illumina HiSeq 4000. To build TCR beta libraries, CDR3 regions were amplified by Arm-PCR using iRepertoire HTBI primers. TCRdb handled the public reads itself, with Q25 trimming in fastp and clone calling in MiXCR, and kept productive beta chains. A single entry per CDR3 protein holds the most common genes and DNA from its merged rows. This sample has more than 400,000 distinct CDR3 sequences in its table, and 15% to 20% of those were observed once. Roughly an eighth of the sample lies in the top ten. The time point label, read with the paper, signifies: newly diagnosed GD, antithyroid drugs for less than 3 months. RNA was extracted from PBMCs in TRIzol for both TCR sequencing and RNA sequencing.

The same data also went into a second study, on T cells in Graves' hyperthyroidism and ophthalmopathy.

The sample in question was peripheral blood mononuclear cells (PBMCs), obtained at new diagnosis, from a patient treated with antithyroid drugs. The origin of the receptors is a man aged 40-55 years with Graves disease. Donor details come from another sample of the same person, matched by shared clones.

In this sample, this clonotype turned up many times. The rearrangement links TRBV11-2 to TRBJ2-3; D call uncertain. V gave up 5 bases and J gave up 4 bases, with 4 bases separating them. Germline CDR1 and CDR2: SGHAT and FQNNGV. The CDR3 is made up of 11 amino acids. The DNA of the CDR3 is TGTGCCAGCAGCCAAGCAGATACGCAGTATTTT. The encoded protein is CASSQADTQYF. Looking up the rest from reference TRBV11-2 and TRBJ2-3 gives the full variable domain: EAGVAQSPRYKIIEKRQSVAFWCNPISGHATLYWYQQILGQGPKLLIQFQNNGVVDDSQLPKDRFSAERLKGVDSTLKIQPAKLEDSAVYLCASSQADTQYFGPGTRLTVL.

The sample holds many counts of this clonotype. The chain joins TRBV30 to TRBJ2-1; weak D call: TRBD2 (6 bases). The ends were cut back, 3 bases at V and 4 bases at J, with 10 bases in the middle. Germline values: CDR1 GTSNPN, CDR2 SVGIG (reference sequence). The CDR3 covers 13 residues. The CDR3 bases are TGTGCCTGGAGGGCGGGAAGGTACAATGAGCAGTTCTTC. It encodes CAWRAGRYNEQFF.

Ten or more counts support this clonotype. The rearrangement joins TRBV3-1 to TRBJ2-7; perhaps TRBD2 as D (6 bases). This CDR3 spans 13 amino acids. Per the germline V gene, CDR1 is LGHDT and CDR2 is YNNKEL (reference sequence). V lost 8 bases, J lost 1 base, and 12 bases lay in between. The CDR3 spells CASERRGSYEQYF. As DNA, the CDR3 is TGTGCCAGCGAAAGACGGGGGTCCTACGAGCAGTACTTC.

The rearrangement links TRBV3-1 to TRBJ2-3; 11 bases fit TRBD1. Losses at the gene ends were 6 bases for V and 6 bases for J; bases not matched to a gene: 8. CDR1 is LGHDT, CDR2 YNNKEL, per germline (reference sequence). CDR3 length: 15 residues. CDR3: CASSGTGGRSDTQYF. CDR3 DNA: TGTGCCAGCAGTGGGACAGGGGGGCGATCGGATACGCAGTATTTT.

This clonotype occurred many times. The chain employs TRBV29-1 and TRBJ2-7; D gene unclear. Trimming removed 3 bases from V and 0 bases from J, with 6 bases in between. Germline lookup yields CDR1 SQVTM and CDR2 ANQGSEA. This CDR3 has 12 residues. The CDR3 is CSVEASSYEQYF. CDR3 nucleotide sequence: TGCAGCGTTGAGGCCAGCTCCTACGAGCAGTACTTC.

This clonotype was recorded at least ten times. The V and J genes are TRBV14 and TRBJ2-1; D not resolved. Trimming took 0 bases from V and 7 from J, leaving 10 bases between them. CDR1 is SGHDN, CDR2 FVKESK, per germline. This CDR3 spans 14 amino acids. The DNA of the CDR3 is TGTGCCAGCAGCCAAGATCTGGGCAGAAATGAGCAGTTCTTC. This translates into CASSQDLGRNEQFF.

In this sample, this clonotype turned up many times. The chain employs TRBV28 and TRBJ2-7; 9 bases are a match to TRBD1. The CDR3 extends over 17 amino acids. V shed 3 bases and J 4 bases; nucleotides not matched to a gene: 13. The germline CDR1 and CDR2 sequences are MDHEN and SYDVKM. As DNA, the CDR3 is TGTGCCAGCAGTTTCGAGCTAAAACGGACAGGGGATTACGAGCAGTACTTC. This codes for CASSFELKRTGDYEQYF.

This chain links TRBV19 with TRBJ1-1, with D possibly TRBD1 on 6 matching bases. Trimming removed 7 bases from V and 7 bases from J, with 10 bases in between. The CDR3 length is 11 residues. Germline loops: CDR1 LNHDA, CDR2 SQIVND (reference sequence). CDR3 loop: CASNRAGEAFF. As DNA, the CDR3 is TGTGCCAGTAACAGGGCGGGTGAAGCTTTCTTT.